This T cell receptor (beta chain) was recorded in a study of blood T cell repertoires in COVID-19. This clone turned up a few times. Germline V gives CDR1 SGDLS, CDR2 YYNGEE. With 3 bases clipped from V and 2 bases from J, the junction kept 3 bases outside the gene matches. The CDR3 runs 15 residues. This table comes from immunoSEQ multiplex PCR, and its TCRdb copy is limited to in-frame clones, with some not included. The data show some 120,000 clones, roughly 86% seen once. This TCR came from a man aged 40-50 years with acute or convalescent COVID-19. The chain is built from TRBV9 and TRBJ1-3, with TRBD1 matching over 9 bases. Sequencing input: peripheral blood. The CDR3 loop is CASSGTGGAGNTIYF. CDR3 nucleotide sequence: TGTGCCAGCAGCGGCACAGGGGGCGCTGGAAACACCATATATTTT.